Given below is one T cell receptor (beta chain) in context. The ends were cut back, 1 base at V and 3 bases at J, with 10 bases in the middle. The CDR3 is 14 residues long. Germline CDR1 and CDR2: KGHSH and LQKENI. Only in-frame clones appear in the TCRdb table, and some are missing; sequencing was by immunoSEQ multiplex PCR. The table lists 150,000 to 200,000 clones, approximately 94% of them singletons. These data are taken from a study of T cell responses to AZD1222 COVID-19 vaccine. The TCR sequence derives from an adult in good health. The sequencing used peripheral blood, collected on day 0 of AZD1222 vaccination. The V gene is TRBV18, the J gene TRBJ2-7; D not resolved. The CDR3 reads CASSPLPGDYEQYF. In DNA, the CDR3 is TGTGCCAGCTCACCACTTCCTGGCGACTACGAGCAGTACTTC.